The 3 T cell receptor beta chains below all came from one sample that was sequenced in a study of CD8 T cells in Susac syndrome. After extraction with the RNeasy kit, roughly 0.45 to 1 ug of the RNA was reverse transcribed using random hexamers. TCRdb re-derived calls from the immunoSEQ multiplex PCR reads in MiXCR, one entry per CDR3 protein. The table shows roughly 190,000 distinct CDR3 sequences, with roughly 91% occurring only once. The sample comprised CD4+ T cells from PBMCs. These TCRs come from a human donor with Susac syndrome.

The gene calls are TRBV28 and TRBJ1-1; TRBD1 agrees at 10 bases. With V trimmed by 8 bases and J by 6 bases, 6 bases remained unmatched. CDR1 and CDR2 (germline): MDHEN, SYDVKM. CDR3 length: 13 amino acids. In nucleotides, the CDR3 is TGTGCCAGCTGGGGACAGGGGAGGGCTGAAGCTTTCTTT. Translated: CASWGQGRAEAFF.

The chain recombines TRBV5-1 with TRBJ1-3; TRBD1 matches 7 bases. After removal of 2 bases from V and 3 bases from J, the junction contained 5 bases not matched to a gene. The length of the CDR3 is 15 residues. The germline V gene encodes CDR1 SGHRS and CDR2 YFSETQ. Here the CDR3 reads CASSFTQGDGNTIYF. For the CDR3, the DNA is TGCGCCAGCAGCTTCACTCAGGGGGATGGAAACACCATATATTTT.

The chain has TRBV9 and TRBJ1-2, with 10 bases aligning to TRBD1. This CDR3 comprises 17 residues. Germline assignment: CDR1 SGDLS and CDR2 YYNGEE. V lost 0 bases, J lost 6 bases, and 11 bases stayed unmatched. DNA for the CDR3: TGTGCCAGCAGCGTAGCTTTTAGCCAGGACAGGGGGGATGGCTACACCTTC. Amino acid sequence: CASSVAFSQDRGDGYTF.